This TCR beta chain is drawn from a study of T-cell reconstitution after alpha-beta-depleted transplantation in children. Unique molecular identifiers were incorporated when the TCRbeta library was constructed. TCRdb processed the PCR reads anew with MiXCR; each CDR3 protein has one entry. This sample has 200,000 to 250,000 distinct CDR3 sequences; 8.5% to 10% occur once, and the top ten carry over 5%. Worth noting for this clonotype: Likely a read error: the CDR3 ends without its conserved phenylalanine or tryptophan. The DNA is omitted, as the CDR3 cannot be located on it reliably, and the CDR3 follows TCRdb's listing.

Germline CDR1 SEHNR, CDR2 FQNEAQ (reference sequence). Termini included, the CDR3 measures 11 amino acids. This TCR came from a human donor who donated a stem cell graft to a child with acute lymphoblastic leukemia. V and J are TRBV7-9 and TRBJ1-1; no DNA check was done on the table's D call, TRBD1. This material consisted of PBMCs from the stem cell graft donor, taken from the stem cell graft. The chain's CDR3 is CASSFQSDGTI.